This T cell receptor (beta chain) was captured in a study of long-term antiretroviral therapy in people with HIV. Study-level points and caveats: CDR3 length ranges were narrower in HIV repertoires than in controls.

This clone occurred once. The target antigen is unknown. The CDR3 is 11 amino acids. Germline V gene sequence: CDR1 SGHKS, CDR2 YYEKEE (reference sequence). V was clipped by 2 bases and J by 4 bases, with 0 bases between them. Assay version v3.0 of immunoSEQ was used, and it was run at survey level. Each sample aimed for 40,000-50,000 sequenced T-cell genomes. This table comes from immunoSEQ multiplex PCR, and its TCRdb copy is limited to in-frame clones, with some not included. This table holds about 32,000 clones, 70% to 90% found once. The source material was unsorted PBMCs, sampled 2.2 years after starting antiretroviral therapy. This chain joins TRBV5-5 and TRBJ2-2; D is ambiguous. This TCR derives from a man between 18 and 35 years old with HIV. DNA of the CDR3: TGTGCCAGCAGCTTCACCGGGGAGCTGTTTTTT. Translating it yields CASSFTGELFF.